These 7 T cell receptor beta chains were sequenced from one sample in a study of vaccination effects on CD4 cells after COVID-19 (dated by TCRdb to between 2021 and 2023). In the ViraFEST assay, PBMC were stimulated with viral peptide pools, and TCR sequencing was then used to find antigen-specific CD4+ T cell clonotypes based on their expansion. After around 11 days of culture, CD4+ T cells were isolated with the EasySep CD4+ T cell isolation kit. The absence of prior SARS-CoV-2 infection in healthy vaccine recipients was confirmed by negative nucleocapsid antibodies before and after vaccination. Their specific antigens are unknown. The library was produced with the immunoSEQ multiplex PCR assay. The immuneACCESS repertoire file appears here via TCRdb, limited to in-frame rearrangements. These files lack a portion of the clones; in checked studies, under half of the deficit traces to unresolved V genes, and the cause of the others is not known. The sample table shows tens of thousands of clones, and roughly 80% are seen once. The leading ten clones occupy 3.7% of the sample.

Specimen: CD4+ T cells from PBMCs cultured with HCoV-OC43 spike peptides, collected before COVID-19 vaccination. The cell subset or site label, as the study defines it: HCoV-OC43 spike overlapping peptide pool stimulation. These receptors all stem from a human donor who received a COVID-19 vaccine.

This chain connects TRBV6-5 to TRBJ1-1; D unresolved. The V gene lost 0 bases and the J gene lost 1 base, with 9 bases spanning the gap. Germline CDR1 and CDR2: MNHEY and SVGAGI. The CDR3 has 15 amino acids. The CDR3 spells CASSYSRRENTEAFF. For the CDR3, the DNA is TGTGCCAGCAGTTACTCGAGAAGGGAGAACACTGAAGCTTTCTTT.

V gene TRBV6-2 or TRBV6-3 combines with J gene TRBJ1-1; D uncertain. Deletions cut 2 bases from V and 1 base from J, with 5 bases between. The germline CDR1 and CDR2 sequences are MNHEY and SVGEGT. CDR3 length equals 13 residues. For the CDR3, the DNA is TGTGCCAGCAGTTACCTGGGGAACACTGAAGCTTTCTTT. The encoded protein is CASSYLGNTEAFF.

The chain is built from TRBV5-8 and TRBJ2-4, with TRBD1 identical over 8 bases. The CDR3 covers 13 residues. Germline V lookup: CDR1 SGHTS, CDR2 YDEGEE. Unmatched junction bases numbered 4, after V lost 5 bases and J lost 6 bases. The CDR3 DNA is TGTGCCAGCAGGTTGACAGGGGCAAACATTCAGTACTTC. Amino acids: CASRLTGANIQYF.

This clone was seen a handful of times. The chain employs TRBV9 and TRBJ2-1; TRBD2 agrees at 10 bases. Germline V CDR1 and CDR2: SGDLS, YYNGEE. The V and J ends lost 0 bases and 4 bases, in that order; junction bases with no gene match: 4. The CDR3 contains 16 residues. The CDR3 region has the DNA TGTGCCAGCAGCGTAGCTTCAGCGGGGGGGTACAATGAGCAGTTCTTC. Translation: CASSVASAGGYNEQFF.

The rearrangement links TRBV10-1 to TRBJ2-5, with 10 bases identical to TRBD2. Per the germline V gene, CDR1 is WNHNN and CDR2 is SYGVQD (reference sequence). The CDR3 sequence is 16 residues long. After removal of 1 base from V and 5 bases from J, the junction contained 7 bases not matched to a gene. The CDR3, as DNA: TGCGCCAGCAGTGAGTTTGGTACTAGCGGGGTGGAGACCCAGTACTTC. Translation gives CASSEFGTSGVETQYF.

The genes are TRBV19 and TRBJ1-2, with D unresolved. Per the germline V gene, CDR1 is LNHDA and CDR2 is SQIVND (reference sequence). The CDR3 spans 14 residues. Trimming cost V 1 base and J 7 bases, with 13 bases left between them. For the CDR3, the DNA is TGTGCCAGTAGTATAGCCCTAGCGGTGCCTGGCTACACCTTC. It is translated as CASSIALAVPGYTF. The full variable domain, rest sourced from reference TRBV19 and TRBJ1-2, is DGGITQSPKYLFRKEGQNVTLSCEQNLNHDAMYWYRQDPGQGLRLIYYSQIVNDFQKGDIAEGYSVSREKKESFPLTVTSAQKNPTAFYLCASSIALAVPGYTFGSGTRLTVV.

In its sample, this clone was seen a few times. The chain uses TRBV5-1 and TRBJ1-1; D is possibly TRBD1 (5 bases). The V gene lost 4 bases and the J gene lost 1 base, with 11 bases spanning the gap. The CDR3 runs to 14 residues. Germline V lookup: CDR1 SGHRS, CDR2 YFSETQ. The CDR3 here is CASSQGTGNTEAFF. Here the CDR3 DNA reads TGCGCCAGCAGCCAAGGGACGGGGAACACTGAAGCTTTCTTT.